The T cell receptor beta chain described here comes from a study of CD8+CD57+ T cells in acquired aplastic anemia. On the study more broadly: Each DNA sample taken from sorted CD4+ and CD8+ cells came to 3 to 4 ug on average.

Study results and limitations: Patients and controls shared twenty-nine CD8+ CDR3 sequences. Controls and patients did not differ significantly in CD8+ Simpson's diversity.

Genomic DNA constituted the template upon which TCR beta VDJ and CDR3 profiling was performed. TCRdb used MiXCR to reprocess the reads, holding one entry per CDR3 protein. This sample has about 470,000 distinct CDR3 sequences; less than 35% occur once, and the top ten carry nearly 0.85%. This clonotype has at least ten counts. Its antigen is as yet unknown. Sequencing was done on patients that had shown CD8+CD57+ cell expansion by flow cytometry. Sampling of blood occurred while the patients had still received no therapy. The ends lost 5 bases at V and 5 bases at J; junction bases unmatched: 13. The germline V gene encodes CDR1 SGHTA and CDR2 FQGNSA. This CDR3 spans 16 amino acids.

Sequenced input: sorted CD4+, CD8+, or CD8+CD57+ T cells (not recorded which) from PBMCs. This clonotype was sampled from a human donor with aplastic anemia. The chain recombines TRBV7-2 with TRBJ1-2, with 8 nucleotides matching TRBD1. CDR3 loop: CASSGRWTGLQYGYTF. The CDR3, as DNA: TGTGCCAGCAGCGGACGATGGACAGGGCTGCAGTATGGCTACACCTTC.